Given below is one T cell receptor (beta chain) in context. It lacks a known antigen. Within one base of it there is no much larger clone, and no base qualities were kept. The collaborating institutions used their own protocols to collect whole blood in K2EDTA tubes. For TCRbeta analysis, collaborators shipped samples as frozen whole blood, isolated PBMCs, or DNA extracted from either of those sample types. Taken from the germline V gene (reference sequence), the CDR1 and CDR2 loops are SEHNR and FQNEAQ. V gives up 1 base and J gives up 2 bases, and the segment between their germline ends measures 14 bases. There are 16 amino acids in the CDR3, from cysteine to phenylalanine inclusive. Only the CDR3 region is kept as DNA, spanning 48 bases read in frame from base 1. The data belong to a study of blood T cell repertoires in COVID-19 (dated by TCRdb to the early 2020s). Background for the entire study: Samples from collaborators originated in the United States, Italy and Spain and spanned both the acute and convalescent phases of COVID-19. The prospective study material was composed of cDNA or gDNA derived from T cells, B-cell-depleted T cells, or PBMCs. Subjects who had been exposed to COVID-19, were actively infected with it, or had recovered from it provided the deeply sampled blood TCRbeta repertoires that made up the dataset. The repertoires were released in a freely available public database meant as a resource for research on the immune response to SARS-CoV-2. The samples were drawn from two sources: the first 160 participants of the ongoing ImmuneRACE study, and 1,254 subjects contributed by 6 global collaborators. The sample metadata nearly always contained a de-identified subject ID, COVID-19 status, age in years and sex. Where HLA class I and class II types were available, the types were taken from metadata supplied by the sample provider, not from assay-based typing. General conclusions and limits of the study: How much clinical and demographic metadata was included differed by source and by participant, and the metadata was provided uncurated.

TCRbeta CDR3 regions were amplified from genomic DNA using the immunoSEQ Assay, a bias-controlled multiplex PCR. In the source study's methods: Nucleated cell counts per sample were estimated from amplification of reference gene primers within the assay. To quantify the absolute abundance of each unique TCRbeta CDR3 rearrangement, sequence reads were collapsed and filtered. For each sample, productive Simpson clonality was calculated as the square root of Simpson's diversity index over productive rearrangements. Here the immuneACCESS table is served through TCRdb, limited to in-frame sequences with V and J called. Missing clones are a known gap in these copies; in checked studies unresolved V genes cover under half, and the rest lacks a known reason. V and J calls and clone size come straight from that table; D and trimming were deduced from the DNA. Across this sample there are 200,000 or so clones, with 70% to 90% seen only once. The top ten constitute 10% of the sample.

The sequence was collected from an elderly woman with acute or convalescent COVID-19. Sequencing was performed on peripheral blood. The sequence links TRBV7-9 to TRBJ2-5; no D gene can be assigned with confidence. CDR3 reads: CASSLDVWVTQETQYF. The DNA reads TGTGCCAGCAGCTTAGATGTCTGGGTGACACAAGAGACCCAGTACTTC.